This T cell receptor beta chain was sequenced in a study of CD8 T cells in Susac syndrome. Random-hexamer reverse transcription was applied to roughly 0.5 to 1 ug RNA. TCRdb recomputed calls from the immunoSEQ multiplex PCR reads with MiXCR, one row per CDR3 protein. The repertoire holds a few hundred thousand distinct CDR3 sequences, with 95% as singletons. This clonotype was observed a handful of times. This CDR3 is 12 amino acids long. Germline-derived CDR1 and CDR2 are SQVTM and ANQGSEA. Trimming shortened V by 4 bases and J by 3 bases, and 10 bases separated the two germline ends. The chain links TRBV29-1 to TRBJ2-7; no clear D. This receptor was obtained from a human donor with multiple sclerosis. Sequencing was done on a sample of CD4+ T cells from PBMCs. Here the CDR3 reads CSVGIGSYEQYF. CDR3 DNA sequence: TGCAGCGTTGGGATAGGAAGCTACGAGCAGTACTTC.